The rows below give T cell receptor beta chains drawn from one sample of a study of vaccination effects on CD4 cells after COVID-19. This table comes from immunoSEQ multiplex PCR, and its TCRdb copy is limited to in-frame clones, with some not included. This repertoire shows approximately 74,000 clones, nearly 75% found once; its top ten account for about 2%. Their antigens are not known. This material consisted of CD4+ T cells from PBMCs cultured without peptide, taken after COVID-19 vaccination. These receptors originate from a human donor who received a COVID-19 vaccine. Each CDR3 is given with its conserved first and last residue. Each record gives: clone size, J gene, D gene, V gene, CDR3 DNA, CDR3 protein. The D gene is left open where the match is weak. Not every row has a clone size; where given, it reads once, few, many or a size class.

.	TRBJ1-5	.	TRBV15	TGTGCCACCAGCAGAGATAGCGGGGGTAGAAGCAATCAGCCCCAGCATTTT	CATSRDSGGRSNQPQHF
.	TRBJ1-2	TRBD1	TRBV30	TGTGCCTCAAACAGGGACAGCTATGGCTACACCTTC	CASNRDSYGYTF
few	TRBJ1-1	.	TRBV6-5	TGTGCCAGCAAACTGGGGCCGACGGAAGCTTTCTTT	CASKLGPTEAFF
.	TRBJ1-2	TRBD1	TRBV27	TGTGCCAGCAGCCGGCTGGACAGGGCTACTAACTATGGCTACACCTTC	CASSRLDRATNYGYTF
few	TRBJ1-4	.	TRBV5-1	TGCGCCAGCAGCTTGGGCCCCCAGGGAGTTAATGAAAAACTGTTTTTT	CASSLGPQGVNEKLFF
.	TRBJ1-3	TRBD1	TRBV5-1	TGCGCCAGCAGCCCAGGGACAGCTGGAAACACCATATATTTT	CASSPGTAGNTIYF
once	TRBJ2-4	.	TRBV20-1	TGCAGTGTTGGGAAGGGAAACATTCAGTACTTC	CSVGKGNIQYF
.	TRBJ2-4	.	TRBV29-1	.	CSVADGTGGYF
.	TRBJ1-2	TRBD1	TRBV10-3	TGTGCCATCAGTGAGTCCCTCGGACAGGGGGCTTACTATGGCTACACCTTC	CAISESLGQGAYYGYTF
few	TRBJ2-6	.	TRBV2	TGTGCCAGCGTACGGACACCCTTTTCTGGGGCCAACGTCCTGACTTTC	CASVRTPFSGANVLTF
.	TRBJ2-1	.	TRBV19	TGTGCCAGTAGTATGGCGCAGACCTACAATGAGCAGTTCTTC	CASSMAQTYNEQFF
.	TRBJ1-5	TRBD1	TRBV6-5	TGTGCCAGCAGATACAGGACAGGGAATCAGCCCCAGCATTTT	CASRYRTGNQPQHF
few	TRBJ2-2	TRBD1	TRBV29-1	TGCAGCGTCGACAGGGGATTGGACACCGGGGAGCTGTTTTTT	CSVDRGLDTGELFF
.	TRBJ2-5	.	TRBV2	TGTGCCAGCAGTGAAGCGGTTCTGCAAGAGACCCAGTACTTC	CASSEAVLQETQYF
.	TRBJ2-3	.	TRBV5-4	TGTGCCAGCAGCTTGGGCGGTGGTAGCACAGATACGCAGTATTTT	CASSLGGGSTDTQYF
few	TRBJ1-3	.	TRBV14	TGTGCCAGCAGCCTGTCAGGCCTCTCTGGAAACACCATATATTTT	CASSLSGLSGNTIYF
.	TRBJ1-1	.	TRBV2	TGTGCCAGCAGTGGACGGTTGAACACTGAAGCTTTCTTT	CASSGRLNTEAFF
.	TRBJ2-5	.	TRBV18	TGTGCCAGCTCCCGACAGGGAGGGCAAGAGACCCAGTACTTC	CASSRQGGQETQYF
.	TRBJ1-1	.	TRBV18	TGTGCCAGCTCGGCGACCCAGAACACTGAAGCTTTCTTT	CASSATQNTEAFF
few	TRBJ1-5	TRBD1	TRBV7-9	TGTGCCAGCAATCTAGGGTCCCAGGGGGATGGGCCCCAGCATTTT	CASNLGSQGDGPQHF
.	TRBJ1-2	TRBD1	TRBV6-5	TGTGCCAGCAGTAACAGACAGGGATTCTATGGCTACACCTTC	CASSNRQGFYGYTF
.	TRBJ2-5	TRBD2	TRBV30	TGTGCCTGGAGTGTTGGGACTAGCGGGGGGACCCAGTACTTC	CAWSVGTSGGTQYF
.	TRBJ1-2	.	TRBV7-2	TGTGCCAGCAGCTCAAAAGAGGGGAACTATGGCTACACCTTC	CASSSKEGNYGYTF
.	TRBJ2-1	.	TRBV18	TGTGCCAGCTCACCACCGGCGGGACGGGCGAACAATGAGCAGTTCTTC	CASSPPAGRANNEQFF
once	TRBJ2-3	.	TRBV18	TGTGCCAGCTCACCAAGGCAGAAACTCACAGATACGCAGTATTTT	CASSPRQKLTDTQYF
.	TRBJ1-2	.	TRBV28	TGTGCCAGCAGTCCCCACCCGGGGAGCTATGGCTACACCTTC	CASSPHPGSYGYTF
.	TRBJ2-2	TRBD1	TRBV5-1	TGCGCCAGCAGCCGACGTACGAGACAGGGGAACACCGGGGAGCTGTTTTTT	CASSRRTRQGNTGELFF
once	TRBJ2-2	.	TRBV18	TGTGCCAGCTCACCCGGGACGGGCACGAACACCGGGGAGCTGTTTTTT	CASSPGTGTNTGELFF
.	TRBJ2-2	.	TRBV6-5	TGTGCCGCTTACCGGGAGCCGAACACCGGGGAGCTGTTTTTT	CAAYREPNTGELFF
.	TRBJ1-2	TRBD1	TRBV7-2	TGTGCCAGCAGCCCCGGGACAGGGACCTATGGCTACACCTTC	CASSPGTGTYGYTF
.	TRBJ2-5	.	TRBV5-1	TGCGCCAGCAGCCGCGGTCCGGCGGGCCAAGAGACCCAGTACTTC	CASSRGPAGQETQYF
.	TRBJ1-1	.	TRBV5-5	TGTGCCAGCAGCTCTTTTTCGGGACAAACAAACACTGAAGCTTTCTTT	CASSSFSGQTNTEAFF
once	TRBJ2-1	TRBD2	TRBV5-1	TGCGCCAGCAGCTTGGGGGGGCTAGCGACTAGCGGGGGGGCCAGTGAGCAGTTCTTC	CASSLGGLATSGGASEQFF
.	TRBJ1-4	.	TRBV2	TGTGCCAGCAGTAACAGGGAGGGTGAAAAACTGTTTTTT	CASSNREGEKLFF
.	TRBJ1-2	.	TRBV6-2/TRBV6-3	TGTGCCAGCAGCCCCCCACCGCGATTCTATGGCTACACCTTC	CASSPPPRFYGYTF
.	TRBJ1-5	.	TRBV6-1	TGTGCCAGCAGTGAAGCGGGAGGCCCCCAGCCCCAGCATTTT	CASSEAGGPQPQHF
few	TRBJ1-1	.	TRBV11-2	TGTGCCAGCAGCCCCCGTCGGTTACTGAACACTGAAGCTTTCTTT	CASSPRRLLNTEAFF
.	TRBJ1-2	.	TRBV25-1	TGTGCCAGCAGAGGGGCTAACTATGGCTACACCTTC	CASRGANYGYTF
.	TRBJ1-1	.	TRBV9	TGTGCCAGCAGCGTAGAGGGGAGAAGGACCACTGAAGCTTTCTTT	CASSVEGRRTTEAFF
.	TRBJ2-5	TRBD2	TRBV11-2	TGTGCCAGCAGCGTGGGACTAGGCTTAGAGACCCAGTACTTC	CASSVGLGLETQYF
.	TRBJ1-3	.	TRBV6-6	TGTGCCAGCAGTTACGACGGAGGAAACACCATATATTTT	CASSYDGGNTIYF
.	TRBJ1-2	.	TRBV6-5	TGTGCCAGCAGTTACTCTCGTCCAGGGACGGTCTATGGCTACACCTTC	CASSYSRPGTVYGYTF